This TCR beta chain was sequenced in a study of T cell responses to AZD1222 COVID-19 vaccine. Study conclusions and caveats: As reported, nearly half of all spike-specific TCRs target variant regions that are unmutated. The donor cohort was predominantly white British with a female majority, and clonal diversity may have been underestimated.

Only in-frame clones appear in the TCRdb table, and some are missing; sequencing was by immunoSEQ multiplex PCR. The repertoire holds 130,000 or so clones, with around nine tenths as singletons. This CDR3 region has 13 residues. Trimming removed 4 bases from V and 7 bases from J, with 12 bases in between. Note on this clone: Its specificity is not known.

Sequencing was performed on peripheral blood, taken on day 0 of AZD1222 vaccination. The V and J genes are TRBV12-3 or TRBV12-4 and TRBJ2-3; D perhaps matches TRBD1 (6 bases). This TCR was recovered from an adult in good health. The CDR3: CASSSTGQNTQYF. The CDR3 DNA reads as TGTGCCAGCAGTTCAACCGGACAGAATACGCAGTATTTT.